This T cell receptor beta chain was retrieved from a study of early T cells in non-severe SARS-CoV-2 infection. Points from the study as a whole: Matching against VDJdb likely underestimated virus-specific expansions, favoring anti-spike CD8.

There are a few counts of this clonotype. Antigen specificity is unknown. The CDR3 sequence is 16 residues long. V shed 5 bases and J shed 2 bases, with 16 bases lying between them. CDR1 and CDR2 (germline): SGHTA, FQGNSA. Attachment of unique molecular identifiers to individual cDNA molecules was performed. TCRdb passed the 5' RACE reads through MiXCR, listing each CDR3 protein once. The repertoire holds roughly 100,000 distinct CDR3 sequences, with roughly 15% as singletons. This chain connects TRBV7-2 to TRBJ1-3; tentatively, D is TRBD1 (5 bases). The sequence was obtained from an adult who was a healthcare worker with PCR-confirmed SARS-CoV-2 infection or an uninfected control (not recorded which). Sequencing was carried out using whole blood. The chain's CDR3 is CASSPLNGAAGNTIYF. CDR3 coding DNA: TGTGCCAGCAGCCCTCTAAATGGGGCGGCTGGAAACACCATATATTTT. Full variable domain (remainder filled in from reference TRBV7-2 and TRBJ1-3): GAGVSQSPSNKVTEKGKDVELRCDPISGHTALYWYRQSLGQGLEFLIYFQGNSAPDKSGLPSDRFSAERTGGSVSTLTIQRTQQEDSAVYLCASSPLNGAAGNTIYFGEGSWLTVV.